The entry below gives a single T cell receptor beta chain sequence along with its context. The data were taken from a study of cytomegalovirus exposure and HLA in healthy donors. In the study overall: An analysis done earlier identified 117 million unique TCR beta sequences from around 180 million T cells.

Per germline, CDR1 MNHEY and CDR2 SVGAGI. With 0 bases clipped from V and 2 bases from J, the junction kept 1 base outside the gene matches. The CDR3 loop spans 15 amino acids. Unrecorded immune exposure was likely among donors, who were nominally healthy when sampled. A multiplex PCR was run with 60 Vbeta primers and 13 Jbeta primers. The assay was immunoSEQ multiplex PCR, and TCRdb's table has in-frame clones only and misses some. This sample has over 150,000 clones, with more than 80% found just once. The gene calls are TRBV6-5 and TRBJ1-5, with 7 bases identical to TRBD1. The source of this sequence is a man between 18 and 29 years old in good health and CMV-seronegative. The sequencing input was PBMCs. The CDR3 region is CASSYSGTGNQPQHF. Written as DNA, the CDR3 is TGTGCCAGCAGTTACTCTGGGACAGGCAATCAGCCCCAGCATTTT.